This T cell receptor (beta chain) is from a study of Ad26.COV2.S vaccination and SARS-CoV-2 variants. The treatment denotes: over 15 received Ad26.COV2.S at low or high dose, single or two shots; roughly five received placebo; per-sample allocation not given. The study sampled participants on day 63 after the first vaccine or placebo injection. Some clones are missing from TCRdb's copy, which holds only in-frame ones; the method was immunoSEQ multiplex PCR. The sample lists about 280,000 clones; 70% to 90% were seen once. CDR1 is KGHDR and CDR2 is SFDVKD in the germline V gene. Germline trimming cut 9 bases from V and 9 bases from J; bases unmatched to any gene: 22. CDR3 length: 17 amino acids.

This material consisted of peripheral blood, taken in a trial of Ad26.COV2.S vaccine versus placebo. J is TRBJ2-1 and V is TRBV24-1; 7 bases match TRBD1. The source is a person between 18 and 60 years old who received the Ad26.COV2.S COVID-19 vaccine or a placebo. Written as DNA, the CDR3 is TGTGCCACCGGTCCCCGACAAGAGGGGGCCATATTGGGTGAGCAGTTCTTC. Its protein product is CATGPRQEGAILGEQFF.